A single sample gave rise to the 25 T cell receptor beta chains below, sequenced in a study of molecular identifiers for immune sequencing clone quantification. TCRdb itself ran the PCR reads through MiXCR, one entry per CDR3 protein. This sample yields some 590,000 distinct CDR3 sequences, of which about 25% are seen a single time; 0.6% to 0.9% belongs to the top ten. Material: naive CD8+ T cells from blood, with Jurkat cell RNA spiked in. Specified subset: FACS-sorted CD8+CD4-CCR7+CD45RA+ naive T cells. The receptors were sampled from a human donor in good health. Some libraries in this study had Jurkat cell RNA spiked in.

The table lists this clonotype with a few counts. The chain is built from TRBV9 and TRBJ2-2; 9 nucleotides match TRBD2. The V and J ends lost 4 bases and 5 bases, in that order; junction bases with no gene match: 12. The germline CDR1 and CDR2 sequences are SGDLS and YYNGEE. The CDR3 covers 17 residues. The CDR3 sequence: CASSPRGSGRGTGELFF. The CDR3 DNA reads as TGTGCCAGCAGCCCCAGAGGTAGCGGGAGAGGGACCGGGGAGCTGTTTTTT.

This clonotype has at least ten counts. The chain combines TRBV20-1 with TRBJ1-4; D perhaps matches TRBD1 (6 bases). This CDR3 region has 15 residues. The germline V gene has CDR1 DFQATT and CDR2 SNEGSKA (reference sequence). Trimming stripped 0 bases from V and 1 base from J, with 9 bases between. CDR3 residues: CSARDYRETNEKLFF. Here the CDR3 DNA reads TGCAGTGCTAGAGATTACAGGGAAACTAATGAAAAACTGTTTTTT.

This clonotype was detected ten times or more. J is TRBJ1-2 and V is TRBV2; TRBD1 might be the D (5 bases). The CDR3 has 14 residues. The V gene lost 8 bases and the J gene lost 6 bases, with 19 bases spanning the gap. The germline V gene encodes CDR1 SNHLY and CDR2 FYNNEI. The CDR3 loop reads CASYAPEGIDGYTF. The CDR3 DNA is TGTGCCAGCTATGCCCCCGAGGGGATAGATGGCTACACCTTC.

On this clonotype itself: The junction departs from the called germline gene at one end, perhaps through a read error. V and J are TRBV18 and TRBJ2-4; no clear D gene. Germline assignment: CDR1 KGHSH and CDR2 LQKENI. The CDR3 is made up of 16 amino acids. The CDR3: CASSPETVTSQNTQYF. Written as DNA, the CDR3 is TGTGCCAGCTCACCTGAGACCGTTACCAGCCAAAACACTCAGTACTTC. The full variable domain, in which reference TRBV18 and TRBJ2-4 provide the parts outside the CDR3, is NAGVMQNPRHLVRRRGQEARLRCSPMKGHSHVYWYRQLPEEGLKFMVYLQKENIIDESGMPKERFSAEFPKEGPSILRIQQVVRGDSAAYFCASSPETVTSQNTQYFGAGTRLSVL.

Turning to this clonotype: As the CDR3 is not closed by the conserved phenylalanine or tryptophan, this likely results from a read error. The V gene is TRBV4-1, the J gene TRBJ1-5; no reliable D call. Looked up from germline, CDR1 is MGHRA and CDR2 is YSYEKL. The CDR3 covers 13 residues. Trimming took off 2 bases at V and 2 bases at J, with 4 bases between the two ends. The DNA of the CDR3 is TGCGCCAGCAGCCAAAATGGCAATCAGCCCCAGCATCTT. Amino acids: CASSQNGNQPQHL.

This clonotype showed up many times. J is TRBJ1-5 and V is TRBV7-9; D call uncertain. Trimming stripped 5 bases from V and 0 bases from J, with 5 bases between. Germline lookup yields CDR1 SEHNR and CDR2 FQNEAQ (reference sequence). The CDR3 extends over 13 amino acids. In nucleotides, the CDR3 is TGTGCCAGCAGCCAATATAGCAATCAGCCCCAGCATTTT. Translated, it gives CASSQYSNQPQHF.

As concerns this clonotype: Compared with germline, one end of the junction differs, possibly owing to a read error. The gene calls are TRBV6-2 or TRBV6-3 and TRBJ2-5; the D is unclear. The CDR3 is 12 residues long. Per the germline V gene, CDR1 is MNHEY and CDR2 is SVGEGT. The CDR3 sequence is CASSYSQGTQYF. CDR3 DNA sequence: TGTGCCAGCAGTTACTCCCAAGGGACCCAGTACTTC.

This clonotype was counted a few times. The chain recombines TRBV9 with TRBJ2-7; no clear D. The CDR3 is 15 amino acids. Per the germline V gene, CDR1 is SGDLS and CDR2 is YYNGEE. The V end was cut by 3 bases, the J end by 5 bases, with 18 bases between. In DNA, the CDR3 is TGTGCCAGCAGCGAATTTGGACGTGCCGGCGACGAGCAGTACTTC. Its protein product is CASSEFGRAGDEQYF. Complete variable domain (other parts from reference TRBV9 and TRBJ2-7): DSGVTQTPKHLITATGQRVTLRCSPRSGDLSVYWYQQSLDQGLQFLIQYYNGEERAKGNILERFSAQQFPDLHSELNLSSLELGDSALYFCASSEFGRAGDEQYFGPGTRLTVT.

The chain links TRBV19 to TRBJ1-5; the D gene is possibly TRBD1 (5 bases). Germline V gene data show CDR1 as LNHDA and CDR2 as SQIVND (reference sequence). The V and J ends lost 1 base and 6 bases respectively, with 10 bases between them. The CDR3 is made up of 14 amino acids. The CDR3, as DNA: TGTGCCAGTAGTATAGGGGGGGTTCCTCAGCCCCAGCATTTT. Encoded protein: CASSIGGVPQPQHF.

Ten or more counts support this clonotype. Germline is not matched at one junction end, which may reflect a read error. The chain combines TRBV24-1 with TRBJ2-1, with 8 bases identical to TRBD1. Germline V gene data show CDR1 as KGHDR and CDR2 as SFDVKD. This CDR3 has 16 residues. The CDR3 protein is CAARGQESLSYNEQFF. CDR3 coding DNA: TGTGCCGCCAGGGGACAGGAGTCCCTCTCCTACAATGAGCAGTTCTTC.

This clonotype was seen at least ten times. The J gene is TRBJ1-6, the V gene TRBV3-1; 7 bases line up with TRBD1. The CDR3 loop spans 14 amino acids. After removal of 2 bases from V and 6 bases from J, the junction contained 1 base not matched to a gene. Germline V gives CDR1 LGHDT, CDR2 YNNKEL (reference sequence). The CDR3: CASSQTGVNSPLHF. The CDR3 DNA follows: TGTGCCAGCAGCCAAACAGGGGTTAATTCACCCCTCCACTTT. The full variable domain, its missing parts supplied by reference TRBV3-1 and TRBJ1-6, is DTAVSQTPKYLVTQMGNDKSIKCEQNLGHDTMYWYKQDSKKFLKIMFSYNNKELIINETVPNRFSPKSPDKAHLNLHINSLELGDSAVYFCASSQTGVNSPLHFGNGTRLTVT.

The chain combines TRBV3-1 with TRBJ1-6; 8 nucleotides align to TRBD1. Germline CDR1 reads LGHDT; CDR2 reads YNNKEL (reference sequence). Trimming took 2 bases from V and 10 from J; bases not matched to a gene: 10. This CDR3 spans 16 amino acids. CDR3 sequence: CASSQFAGTGASPLHF. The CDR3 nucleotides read TGTGCCAGCAGCCAATTTGCCGGGACAGGAGCCTCACCCCTCCACTTT.

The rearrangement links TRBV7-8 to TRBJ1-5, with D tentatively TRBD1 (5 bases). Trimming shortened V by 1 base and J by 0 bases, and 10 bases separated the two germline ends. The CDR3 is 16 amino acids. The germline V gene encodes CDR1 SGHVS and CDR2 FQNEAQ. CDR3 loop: CASSLEETGSNQPQHF. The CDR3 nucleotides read TGTGCCAGCAGCTTAGAAGAAACAGGTAGCAATCAGCCCCAGCATTTT.

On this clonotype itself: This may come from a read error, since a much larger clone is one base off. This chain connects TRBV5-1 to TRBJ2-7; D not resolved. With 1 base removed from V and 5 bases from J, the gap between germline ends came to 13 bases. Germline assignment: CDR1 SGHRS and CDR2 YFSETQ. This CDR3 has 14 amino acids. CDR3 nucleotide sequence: TGCGCCAGCAGCTTGAATTTCCCGGCGGACGAGCAGTACTTC. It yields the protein CASSLNFPADEQYF.

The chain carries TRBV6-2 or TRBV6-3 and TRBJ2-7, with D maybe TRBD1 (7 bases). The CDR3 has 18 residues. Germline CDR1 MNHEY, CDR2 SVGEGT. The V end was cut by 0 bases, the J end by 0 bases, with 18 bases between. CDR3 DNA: TGTGCCAGCAGTTACTCGCTCTTAGCGGACAGGAGCTCCTACGAGCAGTACTTC. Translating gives CASSYSLLADRSSYEQYF.

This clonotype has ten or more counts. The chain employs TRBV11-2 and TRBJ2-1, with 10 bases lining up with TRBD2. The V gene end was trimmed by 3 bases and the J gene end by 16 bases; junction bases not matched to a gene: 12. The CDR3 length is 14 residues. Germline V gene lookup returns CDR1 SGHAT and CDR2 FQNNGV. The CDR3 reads CASSLGVAGGQDFF. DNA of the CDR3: TGTGCCAGCAGCTTGGGGGTAGCGGGGGGCCAGGATTTCTTC.

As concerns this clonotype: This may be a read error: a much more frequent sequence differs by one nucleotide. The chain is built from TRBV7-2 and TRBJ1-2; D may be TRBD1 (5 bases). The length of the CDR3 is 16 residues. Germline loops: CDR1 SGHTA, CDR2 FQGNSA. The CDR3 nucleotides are TGTTCCAGCAGCTTAGTTTCGGCAGGGATGGAGTATGGCTACACCTTC. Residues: CSSSLVSAGMEYGYTF. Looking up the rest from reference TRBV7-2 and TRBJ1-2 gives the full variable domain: GAGVSQSPSNKVTEKGKDVELRCDPISGHTALYWYRQSLGQGLEFLIYFQGNSAPDKSGLPSDRFSAERTGGSVSTLTIQRTQQEDSAVYLCSSSLVSAGMEYGYTFGSGTRLTVV.

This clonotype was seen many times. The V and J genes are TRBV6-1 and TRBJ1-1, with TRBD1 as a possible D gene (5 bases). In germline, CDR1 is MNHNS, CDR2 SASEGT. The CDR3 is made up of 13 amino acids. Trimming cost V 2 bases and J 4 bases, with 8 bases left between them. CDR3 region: CASSEWGGTEAFF. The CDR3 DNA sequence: TGTGCCAGCAGTGAATGGGGGGGCACTGAAGCTTTCTTT.

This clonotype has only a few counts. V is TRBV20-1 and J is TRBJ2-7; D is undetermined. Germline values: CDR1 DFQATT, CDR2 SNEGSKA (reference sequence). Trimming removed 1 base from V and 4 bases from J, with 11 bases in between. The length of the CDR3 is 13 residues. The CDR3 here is CSARGSRAYEQYF. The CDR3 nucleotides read TGCAGTGCTAGAGGTAGCAGAGCTTACGAGCAGTACTTC.

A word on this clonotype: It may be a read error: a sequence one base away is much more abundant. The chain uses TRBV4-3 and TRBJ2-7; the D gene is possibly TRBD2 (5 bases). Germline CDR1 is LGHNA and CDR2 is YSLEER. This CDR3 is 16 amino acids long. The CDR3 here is CASSQDRELAPYEQHF. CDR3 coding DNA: TGCGCCAGCAGCCAAGATCGGGAATTGGCTCCCTACGAGCAGCACTTC.

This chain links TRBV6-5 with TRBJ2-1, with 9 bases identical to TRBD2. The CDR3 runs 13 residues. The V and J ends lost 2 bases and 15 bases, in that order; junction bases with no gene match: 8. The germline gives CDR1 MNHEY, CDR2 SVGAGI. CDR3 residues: CASSYGSSGGMFF. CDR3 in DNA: TGTGCCAGCAGTTACGGGAGTAGCGGGGGTATGTTCTTC.

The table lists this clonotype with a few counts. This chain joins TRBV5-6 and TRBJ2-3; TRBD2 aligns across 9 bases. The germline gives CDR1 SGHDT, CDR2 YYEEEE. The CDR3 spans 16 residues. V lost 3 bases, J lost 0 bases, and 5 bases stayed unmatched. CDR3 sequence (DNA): TGTGCCAGCAGCTGGGCCGGACTAGCGAGCACAGATACGCAGTATTTT. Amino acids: CASSWAGLASTDTQYF. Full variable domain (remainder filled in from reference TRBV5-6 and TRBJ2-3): DAGVTQSPTHLIKTRGQQVTLRCSPKSGHDTVSWYQQALGQGPQFIFQYYEEEERQRGNFPDRFSGHQFPNYSSELNVNALLLGDSALYLCASSWAGLASTDTQYFGPGTRLTVL.

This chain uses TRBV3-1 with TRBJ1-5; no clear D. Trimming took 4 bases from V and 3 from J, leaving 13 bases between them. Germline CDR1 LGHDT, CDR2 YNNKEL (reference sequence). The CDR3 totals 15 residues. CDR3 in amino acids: CASSPTVGYNQPQHF. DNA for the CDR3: TGTGCCAGCAGCCCGACGGTGGGGTACAATCAGCCCCAGCATTTT.

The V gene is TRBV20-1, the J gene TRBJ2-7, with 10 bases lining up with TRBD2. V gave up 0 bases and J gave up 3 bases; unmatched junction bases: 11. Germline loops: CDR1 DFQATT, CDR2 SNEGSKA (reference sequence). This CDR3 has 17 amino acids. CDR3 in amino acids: CSARDETERGGLYEQYF. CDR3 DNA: TGCAGTGCTAGAGACGAGACCGAGCGGGGGGGCCTCTACGAGCAGTACTTC.

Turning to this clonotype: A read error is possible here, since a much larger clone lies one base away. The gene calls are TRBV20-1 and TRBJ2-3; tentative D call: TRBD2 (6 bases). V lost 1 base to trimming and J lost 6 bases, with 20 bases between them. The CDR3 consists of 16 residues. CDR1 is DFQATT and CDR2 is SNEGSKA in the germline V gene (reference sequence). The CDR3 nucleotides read TGCAGTGCTAGAGCCCTGGACTACCCCTCCGGGGATACGCAGTATTTT. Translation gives CSARALDYPSGDTQYF.